Presented here are 24 T cell receptor beta chains from one specimen sequenced in a study of T cells in Graves' hyperthyroidism and ophthalmopathy. The CDR3 regions of TCR beta were amplified from RNA transcripts. HTBI primers were the set used in a first-round RT-PCR of the TCR CDR3. Using its own MiXCR run on the multiplex PCR reads, TCRdb lists one record per CDR3 protein. Of 300,000 to 400,000 distinct CDR3 sequences in the sample, 13% were seen once. Source material: blood. The source is a woman aged 18-29 years with Graves' hyperthyroidism.

This clonotype was seen at least ten times. This rearrangement joins TRBV6-1 to TRBJ2-5, with 7 bases aligning to TRBD2. This CDR3 contains 15 residues. Germline lookup yields CDR1 MNHNS and CDR2 SASEGT. After removal of 4 bases from V and 3 bases from J, the junction contained 8 bases not matched to a gene. CDR3 in amino acids: CASSGGGLAEETQYF. CDR3 nucleotide sequence: TGTGCCAGCAGTGGGGGGGGTTTAGCGGAAGAGACCCAGTACTTC.

There are a few counts of this clonotype. J is TRBJ2-7 and V is TRBV5-1, with a possible D match to TRBD1 (6 bases). This CDR3 is 18 amino acids long. Germline CDR1 is SGHRS and CDR2 is YFSETQ. Trimming removed 7 bases at V and 5 bases at J, with 31 bases between. The CDR3 is CASRLGAFDRLRRNEQYF. The CDR3 DNA sequence: TGCGCCAGCCGTCTAGGGGCCTTCGACAGGCTAAGAAGAAACGAGCAGTACTTC.

Only a few counts were recorded for this clonotype. The CDR3: CASSPDRLGEQYF. The CDR3 DNA sequence: TGTGCCAGCAGTCCGGACAGGCTGGGCGAGCAGTACTTC. V gene TRBV27 combines with J gene TRBJ2-7; 7 bases fit TRBD1. Germline V gene data show CDR1 as MNHEY and CDR2 as SMNVEV (reference sequence). The J segment lost 6 bases and the V segment lost 5 bases, leaving 7 bases of the junction unmatched. This CDR3 has 13 residues.

Notes on this clonotype: This sequence may be a read error, since a much larger clone differs from it by one base. The chain carries TRBV28 and TRBJ2-3; no reliable D call. In germline, CDR1 is MDHEN, CDR2 SYDVKM. The CDR3 extends over 12 amino acids. Trimming stripped 5 bases from V and 8 bases from J, with 11 bases between. This chain's CDR3 is CASSATLPTQYF. The CDR3 region has the DNA TGTGCCAGCAGTGCCACTCTTCCTACGCAGTATTTT.

Many counts were recorded for this clonotype. V and J are TRBV28 and TRBJ1-4; tentatively, D is TRBD1 (5 bases). The CDR3 has 14 residues. CDR1 and CDR2 (germline): MDHEN, SYDVKM. Trimming stripped 6 bases from V and 13 bases from J, with 21 bases between. The CDR3 is CASRGTSGMRGLFF. CDR3 coding DNA: TGTGCCAGCAGAGGGACCTCGGGAATGAGGGGACTGTTTTTT.

This clonotype was seen a handful of times. The chain has TRBV5-1 and TRBJ1-6, with D hard to call. The CDR3 is 13 amino acids. Germline lookup yields CDR1 SGHRS and CDR2 YFSETQ. V shed 4 bases and J shed 11 bases, with 13 bases lying between them. CDR3 nucleotides: TGCGCCAGCAGCCCCGAGTTCAGTGCACCCCTCCACTTT. Protein product: CASSPEFSAPLHF.

This rearrangement joins TRBV5-1 to TRBJ1-5, with D maybe TRBD1 (5 bases). Germline CDR1 reads SGHRS; CDR2 reads YFSETQ. This CDR3 comprises 15 residues. The V end lost 5 bases, the J end lost 5 bases, and 17 bases lay between the germline ends. CDR3 DNA sequence: TGCGCCAGCAGACGGGACCTTGGTTGGGATCAGCCCCAGCATTTT. This gives the protein CASRRDLGWDQPQHF.

This clonotype was seen at least ten times. V gene TRBV6-1 combines with J gene TRBJ2-5; D is unresolved. The CDR3 covers 13 residues. Trimming took off 6 bases at V and 5 bases at J, with 13 bases between the two ends. The germline V gene has CDR1 MNHNS and CDR2 SASEGT. CDR3 in amino acids: CASRPNVRETQYF. The CDR3 coding sequence is TGTGCCAGCAGACCTAATGTTAGGGAGACCCAGTACTTC.

This clonotype has at least ten counts. The J gene is TRBJ1-5, the V gene TRBV9; D call uncertain. This CDR3 comprises 14 residues. Trimming removed 0 bases from V and 6 bases from J, with 10 bases in between. The germline CDR1 and CDR2 sequences are SGDLS and YYNGEE. The CDR3 bases are TGTGCCAGCAGCGTAGATACCCGGGGTCAGCCCCAGCATTTT. Its translation is CASSVDTRGQPQHF.

The chain recombines TRBV9 with TRBJ1-6, with D unresolved. Between the trimmed V and J ends, which lost 4 bases and 5 bases, there was a span of 25 bases. The CDR3 covers 19 residues. The germline V gene encodes CDR1 SGDLS and CDR2 YYNGEE. CDR3: CASSSQPGFKTDNNSPLHF. CDR3 DNA sequence: TGTGCCAGCAGCTCGCAACCGGGATTCAAAACCGACAATAATTCACCCCTCCACTTT.

Only a few counts were recorded for this clonotype. This rearrangement joins TRBV18 to TRBJ1-3; a possible D gene is TRBD1 (6 bases). Germline CDR1 is KGHSH and CDR2 is LQKENI. The CDR3 spans 16 residues. Trimming removed 5 bases from V and 0 bases from J, with 14 bases in between. CDR3 in DNA: TGTGCCAGCTCATCTTCCCAGGGGCACTCTGGAAACACCATATATTTT. This translates into CASSSSQGHSGNTIYF.

This clonotype was counted at least ten times. The chain couples TRBV2 to TRBJ1-6; 10 bases fit TRBD1. This CDR3 contains 18 residues. Germline trimming cut 6 bases from V and 3 bases from J; bases unmatched to any gene: 11. Looked up from germline, CDR1 is SNHLY and CDR2 is FYNNEI. The CDR3 nucleotides read TGTGCCAGCAGCTTCGGACAGGGGGGGGGGAACTATAATTCACCCCTCCACTTT. This gives the protein CASSFGQGGGNYNSPLHF.

CDR3 sequence reads: CSANPDTSEQFF. DNA for the CDR3: TGCAGCGCCAACCCCGACACCTCGGAGCAGTTCTTC. The rearrangement joins TRBV29-1 to TRBJ2-1; D gene uncertain. This CDR3 is built from 12 residues. In germline, CDR1 is SQVTM, CDR2 ANQGSEA. Trimming removed 7 bases from V and 10 bases from J, with 17 bases in between.

The chain carries TRBV30 and TRBJ1-5; D gene unclear. The CDR3 consists of 23 residues. Germline assignment: CDR1 GTSNPN and CDR2 SVGIG (reference sequence). V lost 0 bases and J lost 0, with 33 bases in between. CDR3 coding DNA: TGTGCCTGGAGTGTACAGACCGCGAACTTCGGAGCCAACCTCTATTATAGCAATCAGCCCCAGCATTTT. It translates to CAWSVQTANFGANLYYSNQPQHF.

This clonotype was found many times. The gene calls are TRBV11-2 and TRBJ2-5; D not resolved. CDR1 is SGHAT and CDR2 is FQNNGV in the germline V gene. V was cut by 2 bases and J by 3 bases, with 4 bases left in between. This CDR3 region has 12 residues. The CDR3 is CASSLSKETQYF. As DNA, the CDR3 is TGTGCCAGCAGCTTATCTAAAGAGACCCAGTACTTC.

This clonotype was seen ten or more times. The chain carries TRBV10-3 and TRBJ2-2; D gene uncertain. The CDR3 is 15 residues long. Germline CDR1 and CDR2: ENHRY and SYGVKD. Trimming cost V 3 bases and J 0 bases, with 8 bases left between them. The CDR3 spells CAISDKDPNTGELFF. The CDR3 DNA is TGTGCCATCAGTGACAAAGACCCGAACACCGGGGAGCTGTTTTTT.

This clonotype occurred many times. The chain employs TRBV4-1 and TRBJ2-5; TRBD2 is a possible D gene (6 bases). V lost 0 bases to trimming and J lost 5 bases, with 10 bases between them. The CDR3 is made up of 14 amino acids. Germline lookup yields CDR1 MGHRA and CDR2 YSYEKL. CDR3 region: CASSQDGTLETQYF. The CDR3 DNA sequence: TGCGCCAGCAGCCAAGATGGGACTCTGGAGACCCAGTACTTC.

This clonotype appeared many times. The V call is TRBV7-8, the J call TRBJ2-1; 9 nucleotides align to TRBD2. From germline, CDR1 is SGHVS and CDR2 FQNEAQ. CDR3 length equals 16 residues. V dropped 1 base and J dropped 1; count of bases not matched to a gene: 2. CDR3 in amino acids: CASSLVSGRSYNEQFF. In DNA form, the CDR3 reads TGTGCCAGCAGCTTAGTGAGCGGGAGGTCCTACAATGAGCAGTTCTTC.

This clonotype was counted at least ten times. The rearrangement links TRBV2 to TRBJ2-7; 7 bases agree with TRBD1. The CDR3 covers 13 residues. Germline CDR1 reads SNHLY; CDR2 reads FYNNEI. V shed 5 bases and J 2 bases; nucleotides not matched to a gene: 3. The CDR3, as DNA: TGTGCCAGCAGTTATCAGGGGGCCTACGAGCAGTACTTC. Its translation is CASSYQGAYEQYF.

This clonotype was picked up a small number of times. The chain carries TRBV19 and TRBJ1-1, with 7 positions matching TRBD1. V dropped 4 bases and J dropped 1; count of bases not matched to a gene: 9. Germline values: CDR1 LNHDA, CDR2 SQIVND (reference sequence). The CDR3 runs to 16 residues. CDR3 loop: CASSNDLGTANTEAFF. The CDR3 nucleotides are TGTGCCAGTAGTAACGATCTCGGGACAGCGAACACTGAAGCTTTCTTT.

The sample holds many counts of this clonotype. V usage is TRBV2 and J usage is TRBJ1-6; 9 nucleotides align to TRBD1. The CDR3 consists of 12 residues. The trim removed 5 bases at V and 16 bases at J, leaving 6 bases unmatched. CDR1 and CDR2 from the germline V gene are SNHLY and FYNNEI. CDR3 residues: CASSPQGQGLHF. CDR3 nucleotides: TGTGCCAGCAGTCCCCAGGGACAGGGTCTCCACTTT. The entire variable domain, with the rest obtained from reference TRBV2 and TRBJ1-6, is as follows: EPEVTQTPSHQVTQMGQEVILRCVPISNHLYFYWYRQILGQKVEFLVSFYNNEISEKSEIFDDQFSVERPDGSNFTLKIRSTKLEDSAMYFCASSPQGQGLHFGNGTRLTVT.

This clonotype was picked up many times. The chain couples TRBV6-1 to TRBJ1-2, with TRBD1 identical over 7 bases. This CDR3 has 13 residues. CDR1 MNHNS and CDR2 SASEGT come from the germline V gene. The V gene end was trimmed by 6 bases and the J gene end by 3 bases; junction bases not matched to a gene: 4. The CDR3 loop reads CASSDQGDYGYTF. Written as DNA, the CDR3 is TGTGCCAGCAGCGACCAGGGGGACTATGGCTACACCTTC.

This clonotype was seen repeatedly, ten times or more. This sequence joins TRBV13 and TRBJ2-5, with D tentatively TRBD2 (6 bases). V dropped 5 bases and J dropped 2 bases, with 12 bases sitting between them. The CDR3 loop spans 14 amino acids. Germline CDR1 and CDR2: PRHDT and FYEKMQ (reference sequence). This CDR3 is CASSTRDWQETQYF. CDR3 DNA: TGTGCCAGCAGCACCCGGGACTGGCAAGAGACCCAGTACTTC.

At least ten counts were recorded for this clonotype. The rearrangement links TRBV20-1 to TRBJ2-7; 7 bases agree with TRBD1. The germline CDR1 and CDR2 sequences are DFQATT and SNEGSKA (reference sequence). The junction had 7 bases not matched to a gene; V was cut back by 5 bases and J by 3 bases. The CDR3 spans 13 residues. The CDR3 DNA follows: TGCAGTGCTTCCAAGGGACAGTACTACGAGCAGTACTTC. This codes for CSASKGQYYEQYF.